This TCR beta chain was recorded in a study of shared clonotypes between healthy human individuals. The CDR3 loop spans 16 amino acids. CDR1 MNHEY and CDR2 SMNVEV come from the germline V gene (reference sequence). Germline trimming cut 8 bases from V and 3 bases from J; bases unmatched to any gene: 11. Profiling relied on immunoSEQ multiplex PCR, and the TCRdb table lists in-frame clones only, not all of them. The sample lists about a million clones, approximately 80% occurring once. This TCR came from a man aged 18-30 years in good health. Some clones in this sample may be carry-over from other donors' samples. This rearrangement joins TRBV27 to TRBJ2-1, with 9 bases matching TRBD2. The sequencing input was memory CD4+ T cells from PBMCs. Regarding subset: CD45RA-negative fraction. CDR3 amino acids: CASGPYSGGNYNEQFF. The CDR3 nucleotides are TGTGCCAGCGGACCCTATAGCGGGGGCAACTACAATGAGCAGTTCTTC.